These T cell receptor beta chains were read from a single sample in a study of beta chain features in type 1 diabetes. Generated by immunoSEQ multiplex PCR, the TCRdb table keeps only in-frame clones and is missing some. Found here are 200,000 to 250,000 clones, approximately 11% of them singletons; the top ten hold 1% to 1.5%. The sample consisted of central memory CD4+ T cells from blood. The receptors come from a man between 18 and 29 years old in good health. Each CDR3 is given without its conserved first and last residue. Each record gives: V gene, J gene, CDR3 protein.

TRBV5-6	TRBJ2-3	ATNYRGTDTQY
TRBV7-9	TRBJ2-7	ASSYGIGGKQY
TRBV7-2	TRBJ2-5	ASTHFGETQY
TRBV6-5	TRBJ1-2	ASSPGQGWGYT
TRBV12-5	TRBJ2-3	ASGLSDRTDTQY
TRBV6-1	TRBJ2-5	ASSEARGETQY
TRBV27	TRBJ1-5	ASSLAGDGQPQH
TRBV5-4	TRBJ2-1	ASSRETSAEQF
TRBV30	TRBJ2-3	AWTLAAMTDTQY
TRBV27	TRBJ2-6	ASSFWASGANVLT
TRBV15	TRBJ2-7	ATSRDRGEGYEQY
TRBV11-2	TRBJ2-5	ASSFGLAEETQY
TRBV9	TRBJ2-3	ASSVNYGPKDETGGSTDTQY
TRBV7-8	TRBJ2-3	ASSLGQARDTQY
TRBV5-1	TRBJ1-2	ASSLAVDRRGGYT
TRBV7-2	TRBJ2-3	ASSFGTDTQY
TRBV28	TRBJ2-5	ASSRPERYQETQY
TRBV6-1	TRBJ1-2	ASSEAGVYGYT
TRBV7-9	TRBJ2-1	ASSSGVAVEQF
TRBV29-1	TRBJ2-3	SVQGRADTQY
TRBV29-1	TRBJ2-7	SVGAGQLSYEQY
TRBV30	TRBJ1-2	AWSPADRGGYT
TRBV10-3	TRBJ2-3	AISIGTSSTDTQY
TRBV30	TRBJ2-6	AWGPGRSGANVLT
TRBV5-1	TRBJ2-7	ASSLEPGLMSLEQY
TRBV5-6	TRBJ2-5	ASSLYSGYETQY
TRBV7-2	TRBJ1-1	ASSRQGNTEAF